Each of the 12 T cell receptor beta chains below was sequenced from the same sample in a study of cytomegalovirus exposure and HLA in healthy donors. PCR employed 60 Vbeta and 13 Jbeta primers. The repertoire was sequenced with immunoSEQ multiplex PCR; TCRdb's copy has only in-frame clones and lacks some. This sample carries 180,000 or so clones, 82% of them seen once, and the ten largest clones take 6% to 8%. Sample: PBMCs. The receptors were sampled from a woman in her forties or fifties in good health and CMV-seropositive.

V usage is TRBV2 and J usage is TRBJ1-1; D is ambiguous. CDR1 is SNHLY, CDR2 FYNNEI, per germline. Trimming removed 6 bases from V and 2 bases from J, with 7 bases in between. CDR3 length: 12 residues. As DNA, the CDR3 is TGTGCCAGCAGGCGGGAAAACACTGAAGCTTTCTTT. Amino acid sequence: CASRRENTEAFF.

This clone was seen once. The J gene is TRBJ1-1, the V gene TRBV27, with D maybe TRBD1 (6 bases). The CDR3 is 15 amino acids. CDR1 and CDR2 (germline): MNHEY, SMNVEV (reference sequence). Trimming took 5 bases from V and 1 from J, leaving 14 bases between them. The CDR3: CASSKNRVTNTEAFF. CDR3 bases: TGTGCCAGCAGTAAGAACAGGGTTACGAACACTGAAGCTTTCTTT.

Note on this clone: At the DNA level, this CDR3 is encoded by other sequences in the same sample as well. The rearrangement links TRBV20-1 to TRBJ2-7; D perhaps matches TRBD2 (5 bases). This CDR3 comprises 11 residues. Germline V lookup: CDR1 DFQATT, CDR2 SNEGSKA (reference sequence). V lost 7 bases and J 5 bases, leaving 12 bases between the germline ends. The CDR3 nucleotides read TGCAGTGTCCGGACGGGGAACGAGCAGTACTTC. As protein: CSVRTGNEQYF.

The chain couples TRBV11-2 to TRBJ1-4; 7 nucleotides agree with TRBD1. CDR1 and CDR2 (germline): SGHAT, FQNNGV. CDR3 length: 16 amino acids. V lost 1 base to trimming and J lost 7 bases; unmatched junction nucleotides: 9. DNA for the CDR3: TGTGCCAGCAGCTTAGGCGGGACAGCCGGGGGTGAAAAACTGTTTTTT. Its translation is CASSLGGTAGGEKLFF.

This sequence joins TRBV5-1 and TRBJ1-5; 9 positions agree with TRBD1. Germline V gene data show CDR1 as SGHRS and CDR2 as YFSETQ. With V trimmed by 4 bases and J by 3 bases, 8 bases remained unmatched. The CDR3 covers 16 residues. As DNA, the CDR3 is TGCGCCAGCAGCCCCCGGACAGGGGTTTCCAATCAGCCCCAGCATTTT. Its protein product is CASSPRTGVSNQPQHF.

This clone was seen a few times. This rearrangement joins TRBV27 to TRBJ2-1; D unclear. CDR1 and CDR2 from the germline V gene are MNHEY and SMNVEV (reference sequence). The V end was cut by 6 bases, the J end by 1 base, with 16 bases between. The CDR3 sequence is 16 residues long. The CDR3 spells CASRTAKGQSYNEQFF. The CDR3 DNA reads TGTGCCAGCAGAACAGCTAAAGGCCAATCCTACAATGAGCAGTTCTTC.

The J gene is TRBJ1-2, the V gene TRBV6-5, with a weak D call TRBD1 (6 bases). CDR1 is MNHEY and CDR2 is SVGAGI in the germline V gene. V was clipped by 8 bases and J by 8 bases, with 21 bases between them. This CDR3 spans 14 amino acids. CDR3 sequence reads: CASGSGDPLPGYTF. CDR3 bases: TGTGCCAGCGGATCAGGGGACCCGCTTCCCGGCTACACCTTC.

Here the CDR3 DNA reads TGTGCCAGCAGCTTGTCGGGGGACGATCAGCCCCAGCATTTT. Encoded protein: CASSLSGDDQPQHF. This chain uses TRBV7-9 with TRBJ1-5; a weak D match, TRBD1 (5 bases). Trimming pared 3 bases from V and 5 bases from J, leaving 11 bases between. Germline V lookup: CDR1 SEHNR, CDR2 FQNEAQ (reference sequence). The CDR3 sequence is 14 residues long.

This rearrangement joins TRBV7-9 to TRBJ2-7; no reliable D call. Per germline, CDR1 SEHNR and CDR2 FQNEAQ (reference sequence). This CDR3 contains 14 residues. V gave up 5 bases and J gave up 2 bases, with 13 bases separating them. CDR3 region: CASSPQAGTYEQYF. DNA for the CDR3: TGTGCCAGCAGCCCCCAGGCAGGAACCTACGAGCAGTACTTC.

CDR3 DNA: TGTGCCAGCAGACTAACGGGACACCTGAACACTGAAGCTTTCTTT. This codes for CASRLTGHLNTEAFF. V gene TRBV28 combines with J gene TRBJ1-1; a possible D gene is TRBD1 (6 bases). Trimming removed 6 bases from V and 0 bases from J, with 14 bases in between. CDR1 is MDHEN, CDR2 SYDVKM, per germline. This CDR3 has 15 amino acids.

V gene TRBV7-9 combines with J gene TRBJ1-1; D is perhaps TRBD1 (6 bases). CDR1 SEHNR and CDR2 FQNEAQ come from the germline V gene (reference sequence). The CDR3 loop spans 14 amino acids. Trimming shortened V by 4 bases and J by 4 bases, and 13 bases separated the two germline ends. The DNA of the CDR3 is TGTGCCAGCAGCTCAAAGGGGGAGGGCACTGAAGCTTTCTTT. It codes for CASSSKGEGTEAFF.

The chain recombines TRBV7-9 with TRBJ2-2; D gene ambiguous. Germline V CDR1 and CDR2: SEHNR, FQNEAQ (reference sequence). V was pared by 7 bases and J by 5 bases, with 17 bases between. The CDR3 loop spans 15 amino acids. DNA of the CDR3: TGTGCCAGCACCTTCCCCAAACAGAGTACCGGGGAGCTGTTTTTT. It encodes CASTFPKQSTGELFF.